This T cell receptor beta chain comes out of a study of chemoradiotherapy in HPV16-positive cancers. Study-wide results and caveats: For HPV16-positive patients, expanding HPV-responsive T cells associated with longer recurrence-free survival. Candidate HPV-specific clones and E7-related TCR motifs grew in tumor during treatment.

About this clone itself: The antigen is unknown.

The CDR3 length is 13 residues. Trimming left V 1 base short and J 5 bases short, with 6 bases between. Germline CDR1 reads SGHTA; CDR2 reads FQGNSA. Profiling relied on immunoSEQ multiplex PCR, and the TCRdb table lists in-frame clones only, not all of them. Altogether 25,000 to 40,000 clones are present, about 91% being singletons, with the ten largest covering approximately 5%. Repertoires were sampled repeatedly during chemoradiotherapy. Sequenced material: blood, taken from a patient who underwent chemoradiotherapy. The V gene is TRBV7-2, the J gene TRBJ2-4, with no clear D. The TCR sequence derives from a human donor with HPV-associated anogenital cancer. CDR3 sequence reads: CASSLVTENIQYF. As DNA, the CDR3 is TGTGCCAGCAGCTTAGTCACCGAAAACATTCAGTACTTC.